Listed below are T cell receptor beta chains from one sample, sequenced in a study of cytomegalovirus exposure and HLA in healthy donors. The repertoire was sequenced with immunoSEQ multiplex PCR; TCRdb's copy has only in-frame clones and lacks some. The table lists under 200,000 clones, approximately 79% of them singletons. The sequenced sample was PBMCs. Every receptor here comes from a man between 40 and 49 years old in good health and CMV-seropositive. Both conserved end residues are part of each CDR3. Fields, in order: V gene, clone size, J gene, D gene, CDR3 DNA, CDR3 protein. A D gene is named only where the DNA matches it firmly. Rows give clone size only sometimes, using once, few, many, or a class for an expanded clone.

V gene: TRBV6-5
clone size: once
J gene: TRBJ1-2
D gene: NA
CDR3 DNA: TGTGCCAGCAGTTACTCCCAGGGGAGCTATGGCTACACCTTC
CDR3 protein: CASSYSQGSYGYTF

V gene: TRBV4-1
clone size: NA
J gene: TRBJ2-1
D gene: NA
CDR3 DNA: TGCGCCAGCAGCCCCCTTTCCGGCTCCTACAATGAGCAGTTCTTC
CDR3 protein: CASSPLSGSYNEQFF

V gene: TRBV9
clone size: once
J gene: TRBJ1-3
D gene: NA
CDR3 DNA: TGTGCCAGCAGCGGCCGCGGCTCTGGAAACACCATATATTTT
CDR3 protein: CASSGRGSGNTIYF

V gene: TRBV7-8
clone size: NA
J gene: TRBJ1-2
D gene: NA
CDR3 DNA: TGTGCCAGCAGCCCAGAGACGAACAGGGCTAACTATGGCTACACCTTC
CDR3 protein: CASSPETNRANYGYTF

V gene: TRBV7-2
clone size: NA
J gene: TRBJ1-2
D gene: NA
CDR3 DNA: TGTGCCAGCAGCTTGGGGGGTTTTAACTATGGCTACACCTTC
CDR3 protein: CASSLGGFNYGYTF

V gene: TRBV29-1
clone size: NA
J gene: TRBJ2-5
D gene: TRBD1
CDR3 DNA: TGCAGCACGGGACAGGGCCTAGAGACCCAGTACTTC
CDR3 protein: CSTGQGLETQYF

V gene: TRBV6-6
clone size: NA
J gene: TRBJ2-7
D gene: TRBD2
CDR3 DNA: TGTGCCAGCAGCTCGCCGGGACTAGCGTTCTACGAGCAGTACTTC
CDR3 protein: CASSSPGLAFYEQYF

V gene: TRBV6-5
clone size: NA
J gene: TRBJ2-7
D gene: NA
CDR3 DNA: TGTGCCAGCAGTTATACGACAGGATTCTACGAGCAGTACTTC
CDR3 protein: CASSYTTGFYEQYF

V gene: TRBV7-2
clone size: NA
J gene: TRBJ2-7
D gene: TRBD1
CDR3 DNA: TGTGCCAGCAGCTCTCCGGGACAGGGTCTCTACGAGCAGTACTTC
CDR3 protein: CASSSPGQGLYEQYF

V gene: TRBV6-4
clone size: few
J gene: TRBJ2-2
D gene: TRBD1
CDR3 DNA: TGTGCCAGCAGTGAAAGGACAGGGGACACCGGGGAGCTGTTTTTT
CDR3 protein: CASSERTGDTGELFF

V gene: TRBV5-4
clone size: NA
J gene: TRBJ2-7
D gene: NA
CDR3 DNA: TGTGCCAGCAGCTTGACAGACCGCCTCGAGCAGTACTTC
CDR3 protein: CASSLTDRLEQYF

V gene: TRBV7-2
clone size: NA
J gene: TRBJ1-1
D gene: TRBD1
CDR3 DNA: TGTGCCAGCAGCATGACAGGGGCCAAAGCTTTCTTT
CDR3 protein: CASSMTGAKAFF

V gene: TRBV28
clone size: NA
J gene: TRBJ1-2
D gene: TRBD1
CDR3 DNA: TGTGCCAGCAGTGGGTCATCCCCCGGGACAGCTAATAACTATGGCTACACCTTC
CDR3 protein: CASSGSSPGTANNYGYTF

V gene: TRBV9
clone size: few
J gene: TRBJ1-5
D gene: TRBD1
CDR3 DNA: TGTGCCAGCAGCGCAGGGGGAAATCAGCCCCAGCATTTT
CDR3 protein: CASSAGGNQPQHF

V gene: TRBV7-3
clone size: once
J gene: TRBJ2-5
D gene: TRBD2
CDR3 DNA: TGTGCCAGCAGCCCGTTCGGGGGGAGAGAGACCCAGTACTTC
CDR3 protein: CASSPFGGRETQYF

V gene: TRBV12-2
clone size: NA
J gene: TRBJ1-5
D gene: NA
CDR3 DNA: TGTGCAAGTCGCCCCCAGAGGGACGGGGGTCAGCCCCAGCATTTT
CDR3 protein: CASRPQRDGGQPQHF

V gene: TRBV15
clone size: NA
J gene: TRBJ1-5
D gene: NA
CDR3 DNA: TGTGCCACCAGCAGAGACCGGGACAAAATTTTGGGTCAGCCCCAGCATTTT
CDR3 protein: CATSRDRDKILGQPQHF

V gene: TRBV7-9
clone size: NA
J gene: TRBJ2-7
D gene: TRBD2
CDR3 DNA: TGTTCCAGCAGCCCAGCAATGGGACTAGCGGGGTACGAGCAGTACTTC
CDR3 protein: CSSSPAMGLAGYEQYF

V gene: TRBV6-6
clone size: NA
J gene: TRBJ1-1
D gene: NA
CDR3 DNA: TGTGCCAGCAGTTTCCCAGGGTTAAGTCGAGGCACTGAAGCTTTCTTT
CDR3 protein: CASSFPGLSRGTEAFF

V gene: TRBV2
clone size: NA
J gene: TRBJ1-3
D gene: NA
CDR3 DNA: TGTGCCAGCAGTGAAGGAGGGTCTGGAAACACCATATATTTT
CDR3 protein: CASSEGGSGNTIYF

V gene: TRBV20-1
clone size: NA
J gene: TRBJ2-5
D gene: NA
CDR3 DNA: TGCAGTGCTAGAGCGGGGGAGACCCAGTACTTC
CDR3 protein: CSARAGETQYF

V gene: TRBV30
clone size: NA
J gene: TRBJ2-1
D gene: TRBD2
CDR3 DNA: TGTGCCTGGAGTCACGGACTAGCGGTGTACAATGAGCAGTTCTTC
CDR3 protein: CAWSHGLAVYNEQFF

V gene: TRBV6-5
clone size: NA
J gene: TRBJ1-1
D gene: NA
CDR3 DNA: TGTGCCAGCAGTTACTCCACAGGGACCGGGGCTGAAGCTTTCTTT
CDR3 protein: CASSYSTGTGAEAFF

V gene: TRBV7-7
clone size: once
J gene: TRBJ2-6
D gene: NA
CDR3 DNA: TGTGCTAGCAGCTTAGAAGTTCTTGGGCCTTCTGGGGCCAACGTCCTGACTTTC
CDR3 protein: CASSLEVLGPSGANVLTF

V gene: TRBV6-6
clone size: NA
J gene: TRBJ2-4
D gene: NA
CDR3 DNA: TGTGCCAGCAGCGTCGCGGGGGCCTCAGCCAAAAACATTCAGTACTTC
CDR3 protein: CASSVAGASAKNIQYF

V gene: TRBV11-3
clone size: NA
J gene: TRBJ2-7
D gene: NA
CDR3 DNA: TGTGCCAGCAGCTTAGGCACAGGGTTCGACGAGCAGTACTTC
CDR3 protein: CASSLGTGFDEQYF

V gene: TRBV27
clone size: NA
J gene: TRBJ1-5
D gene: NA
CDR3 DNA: TGTGCCAGCAGTTTCCGGGGGGCCGATCAGCCCCAGCATTTT
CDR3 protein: CASSFRGADQPQHF

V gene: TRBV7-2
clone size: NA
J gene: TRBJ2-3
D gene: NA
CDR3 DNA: TGTGCCAGCAGCTTAGTTCAGGGATTGTACACTGCAGATACGCAGTATTTT
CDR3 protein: CASSLVQGLYTADTQYF

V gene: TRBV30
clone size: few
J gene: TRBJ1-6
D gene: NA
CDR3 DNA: TGTGCCTGGACCTTCTTGAATTCACCCCTCCACTTT
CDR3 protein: CAWTFLNSPLHF

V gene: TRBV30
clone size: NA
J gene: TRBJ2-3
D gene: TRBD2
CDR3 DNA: TGTGCCTGGAATGGGCTAGCGGGGGGGCCGGGCACAGATACGCAGTATTTT
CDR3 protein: CAWNGLAGGPGTDTQYF

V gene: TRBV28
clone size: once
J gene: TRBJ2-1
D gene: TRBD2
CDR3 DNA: TGTGCCAGCAGCCCCGTACTTAGCGGGGGGATCCATGAGCAGTTCTTC
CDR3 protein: CASSPVLSGGIHEQFF

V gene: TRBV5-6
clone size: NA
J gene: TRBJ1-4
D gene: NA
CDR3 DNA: TGTGCCAGCAGCTTGAGGATGGGGTGGGAGAAACTGTTTTTT
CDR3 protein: CASSLRMGWEKLFF

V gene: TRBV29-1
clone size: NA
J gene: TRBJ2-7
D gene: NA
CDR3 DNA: TGCAGCGTTGAAAATCAGGAGGTCCCCTACGAGCAGTACTTC
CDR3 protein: CSVENQEVPYEQYF

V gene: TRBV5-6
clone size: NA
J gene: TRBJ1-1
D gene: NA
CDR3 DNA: TGTGCCAGCAGCCCCGACAGGAAACCCTTAGAAGCTTTCTTT
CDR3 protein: CASSPDRKPLEAFF

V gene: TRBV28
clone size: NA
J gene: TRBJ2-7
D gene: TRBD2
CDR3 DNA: TGTGCCAGCAGTTCCTATAGCGGGGTGAATCCCCCTTACGAGCAGTACTTC
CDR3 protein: CASSSYSGVNPPYEQYF

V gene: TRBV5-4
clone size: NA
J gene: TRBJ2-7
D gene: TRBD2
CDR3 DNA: TGTGCCGGATCTGCGCGGGGGGCATCCTACGAGCAGTACTTC
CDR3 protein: CAGSARGASYEQYF

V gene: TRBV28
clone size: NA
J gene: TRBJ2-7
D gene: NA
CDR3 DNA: TGTGCCAGCAGTTTAGGGGCGTTTAGGGAAGGGTGGGAGCAGTACTTC
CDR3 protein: CASSLGAFREGWEQYF

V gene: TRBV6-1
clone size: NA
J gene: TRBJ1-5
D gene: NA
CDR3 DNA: TGTGCCAGCAGTGACCAGATTAGCAATCAGCCCCAGCATTTT
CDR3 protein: CASSDQISNQPQHF

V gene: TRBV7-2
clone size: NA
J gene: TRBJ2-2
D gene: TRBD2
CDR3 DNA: TGTGCCAGCAGCTCCCCTCGCGGGGGGGCGGGCACCGGGGAGCTGTTTTTT
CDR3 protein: CASSSPRGGAGTGELFF

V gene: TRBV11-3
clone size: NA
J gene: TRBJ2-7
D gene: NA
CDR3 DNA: TGTGCCAGCAGCTCAACGACAGTTGGTACCGAGCAGTACTTC
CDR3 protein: CASSSTTVGTEQYF

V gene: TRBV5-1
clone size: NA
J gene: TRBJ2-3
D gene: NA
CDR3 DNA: TGCGCCAGCAGCTTGGTTTCCCCCGGTGGCACAGATACGCAGTATTTT
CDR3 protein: CASSLVSPGGTDTQYF

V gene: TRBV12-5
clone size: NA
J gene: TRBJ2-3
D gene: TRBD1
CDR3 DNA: TGTGCTAGTGGTTCCCAGGGGGGCACAGATACGCAGTATTTT
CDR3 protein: CASGSQGGTDTQYF

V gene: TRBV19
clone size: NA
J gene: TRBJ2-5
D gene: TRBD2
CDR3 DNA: TGTGCCAGTAGTATCAGCGGGGGCCGGGAGACCCAGTACTTC
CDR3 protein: CASSISGGRETQYF

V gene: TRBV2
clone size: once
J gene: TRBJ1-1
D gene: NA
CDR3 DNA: TGTGCCAGCAGTGGGAGAAGGGCTTTCTTT
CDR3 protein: CASSGRRAFF

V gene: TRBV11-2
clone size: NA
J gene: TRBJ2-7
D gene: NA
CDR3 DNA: TGTGCCAGCAGGACAGGCGCCTACGAGCAGTACTTC
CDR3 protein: CASRTGAYEQYF

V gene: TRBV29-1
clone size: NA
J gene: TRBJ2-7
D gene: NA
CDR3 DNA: TGCAGCGTTGTGCAGGGGACCTACGAGCAGTACTTC
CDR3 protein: CSVVQGTYEQYF

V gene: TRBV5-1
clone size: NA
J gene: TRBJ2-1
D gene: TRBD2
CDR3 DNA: TGCGCCAGCAGCCTTTTTCGAGCGGGGGCAATATACAATGAGCAGTTCTTC
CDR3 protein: CASSLFRAGAIYNEQFF